These T cell receptor beta chains were read from a single sample in a study of blood T cell repertoires in COVID-19. TCRdb's table, derived via immunoSEQ multiplex PCR, lists solely in-frame clones and lacks some. The data hold roughly 280,000 clones, with around 90% observed a single time. The sequenced sample consisted of peripheral blood. These receptors came from a man aged 45-65 years with acute or convalescent COVID-19. Both conserved end residues are part of each CDR3. D genes are given only for firm matches. Clone size appears in some rows only: once, few, many, or a class for an expanded clone.

v_call	d_call	j_call	clone_size	cdr3_aa	cdr3_nt
TRBV2	NA	TRBJ2-7	NA	CASTRDEQYF	TGTGCCAGCACGCGGGACGAGCAGTACTTC
TRBV4-1	NA	TRBJ2-3	NA	CASSRPRDTQYF	TGCGCCAGCAGCCGCCCTCGGGATACGCAGTATTTT
TRBV7-9	NA	TRBJ2-5	few	CASSPRGAKSQETQYF	TGTGCCAGCAGCCCCCGGGGGGCCAAGTCCCAAGAGACCCAGTACTTC
TRBV7-8	NA	TRBJ2-7	NA	CASSLAPGASYEQYF	TGTGCCAGCAGCTTAGCGCCTGGGGCTTCCTACGAGCAGTACTTC
TRBV28	NA	TRBJ1-2	NA	CASSLAGDNYGYTF	TGTGCCAGCAGTTTGGCGGGGGACAACTATGGCTACACCTTC
TRBV7-8	NA	TRBJ1-6	NA	CASSQPAGFYNSPLHF	TGTGCCAGCAGTCAACCCGCGGGGTTTTACAATTCACCCCTCCACTTT
TRBV18	TRBD1	TRBJ1-4	NA	CASSPDRDNEKLFF	TGTGCCAGCTCACCGGACAGGGATAATGAAAAACTGTTTTTT
TRBV7-8	NA	TRBJ1-2	NA	CASSLAQGYGYTF	TGTGCCAGCAGCTTAGCCCAGGGCTATGGCTACACCTTC
TRBV9	TRBD1	TRBJ1-1	NA	CASSPLDGTGVAEAFF	TGTGCCAGCAGCCCGTTAGACGGGACAGGGGTCGCTGAAGCTTTCTTT
TRBV11-2	TRBD2	TRBJ2-1	NA	CASSSSGGASEQFF	TGTGCCAGCAGCTCTAGCGGGGGGGCGAGTGAGCAGTTCTTC
TRBV9	NA	TRBJ1-4	NA	CASSTSTGPVGEKLFF	TGTGCCAGCAGCACTTCGACAGGACCCGTGGGAGAAAAACTGTTTTTT
TRBV5-1	NA	TRBJ2-7	NA	CASRNRTTGEQYF	TGCGCCAGCAGGAATAGGACAACCGGGGAGCAGTACTTC
TRBV21-1	NA	TRBJ2-1	NA	CASSKEGDRANDEQFF	TGTGCCAGCAGCAAAGAGGGGGACAGGGCGAACGATGAGCAGTTCTTC
TRBV29-1	TRBD1	TRBJ1-4	NA	CSGGLANEKLFF	TGCTCAGGGGGGTTGGCTAATGAAAAACTGTTTTTT
TRBV6-6	NA	TRBJ1-5	NA	CASSRSGNSNQPQHF	TGTGCCAGCAGTCGCTCCGGGAATAGCAATCAGCCCCAGCATTTT
TRBV6-5	NA	TRBJ2-7	NA	CASTYGNEQYF	TGTGCCAGCACCTACGGGAACGAGCAGTACTTC
TRBV7-9	NA	TRBJ2-7	NA	CASSFQTAGKQYF	TGTGCCAGCAGCTTCCAGACAGCTGGGAAGCAGTACTTC
TRBV2	NA	TRBJ2-7	NA	CASSVEEYEQYF	TGTGCCAGCAGTGTTGAGGAGTACGAGCAGTACTTC
TRBV7-9	NA	TRBJ1-5	NA	CASSLGWNQPQHF	TGTGCCAGCAGCTTGGGCTGGAATCAGCCCCAGCATTTT
TRBV4-2	TRBD2	TRBJ2-6	NA	CASSREDGANVLTF	TGTGCCAGCAGTCGGGAGGACGGGGCCAACGTCCTGACTTTC
TRBV10-3	NA	TRBJ1-3	NA	CAIGPGLAGARSGSGNTIYF	TGTGCCATCGGCCCCGGTTTGGCAGGTGCACGATCCGGCTCTGGAAACACCATATATTTT
TRBV3-1/TRBV3-2	TRBD2	TRBJ2-2	NA	CASSQGRGANTGELFF	TGTGCCAGCAGCCAAGGTCGGGGGGCGAACACCGGGGAGCTGTTTTTT
TRBV9	TRBD2	TRBJ2-3	NA	CASSGGGSGGSDTQYF	TGTGCCAGCAGCGGGGGAGGTAGCGGGGGATCCGATACGCAGTATTTT
TRBV18	TRBD2	TRBJ2-5	NA	CASSPTSGQETQYF	TGTGCCAGCTCACCGACTAGCGGGCAAGAGACCCAGTACTTC
TRBV27	NA	TRBJ2-7	NA	CASSASVPRTAEQYF	TGTGCCAGCAGTGCGTCGGTCCCACGCACCGCCGAGCAGTACTTC
TRBV5-1	TRBD2	TRBJ2-1	NA	CASSPGGGSYNEQFF	TGCGCCAGCAGCCCTGGGGGGGGGTCCTACAATGAGCAGTTCTTC
TRBV29-1	NA	TRBJ1-3	NA	CSSDTRSGNTIYF	TGCAGTTCAGACACCCGCTCTGGAAACACCATATATTTT
TRBV6-4	NA	TRBJ1-6	NA	CATRSSYNSPLHF	TGTGCCACCCGGAGCTCCTATAATTCACCCCTCCACTTT
TRBV27	NA	TRBJ2-7	NA	CASSHGAHEQYF	TGTGCCAGCAGCCACGGAGCCCACGAGCAGTACTTC
TRBV5-1	TRBD1	TRBJ2-7	once	CASSLRAGTANSYEQYF	TGCGCCAGCAGCTTGAGGGCCGGGACAGCTAATTCCTACGAGCAGTACTTC
TRBV15	NA	TRBJ1-5	NA	CATSRIGGSGQPQHF	TGTGCCACCAGCAGAATCGGGGGATCGGGGCAGCCCCAGCATTTT